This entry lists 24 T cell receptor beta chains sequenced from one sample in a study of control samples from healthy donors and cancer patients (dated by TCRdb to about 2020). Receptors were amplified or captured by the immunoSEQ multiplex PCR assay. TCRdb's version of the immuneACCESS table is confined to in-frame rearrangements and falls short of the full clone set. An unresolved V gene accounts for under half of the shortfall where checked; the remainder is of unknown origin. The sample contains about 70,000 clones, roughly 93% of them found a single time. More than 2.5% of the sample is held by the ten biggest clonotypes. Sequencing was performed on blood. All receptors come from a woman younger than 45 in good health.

The CDR3 sequence is CASSYLGGGLDEKLFF. CDR3 in DNA: TGTGCCAGCAGTTACTTAGGGGGCGGACTCGATGAAAAACTGTTTTTT. The chain recombines TRBV6-6 with TRBJ1-4; 7 bases match TRBD1. The V gene end was trimmed by 1 base and the J gene end by 6 bases; junction bases not matched to a gene: 8. The germline gives CDR1 MNHNY, CDR2 SVGAGI (reference sequence). The CDR3 length is 16 residues.

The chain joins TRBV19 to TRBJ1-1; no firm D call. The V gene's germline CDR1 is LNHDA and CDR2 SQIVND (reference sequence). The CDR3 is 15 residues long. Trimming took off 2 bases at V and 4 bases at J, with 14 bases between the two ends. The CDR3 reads CASSIRAALVTEAFF. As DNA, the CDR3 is TGTGCCAGTAGTATAAGGGCGGCCCTGGTCACTGAAGCTTTCTTT.

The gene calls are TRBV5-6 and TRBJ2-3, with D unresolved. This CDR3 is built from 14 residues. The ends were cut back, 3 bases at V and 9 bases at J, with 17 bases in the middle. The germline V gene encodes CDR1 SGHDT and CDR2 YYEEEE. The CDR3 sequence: CASSSPLGTLTQYF. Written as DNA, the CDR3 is TGTGCCAGCAGCTCCCCCCTCGGCACCCTAACGCAGTATTTT.

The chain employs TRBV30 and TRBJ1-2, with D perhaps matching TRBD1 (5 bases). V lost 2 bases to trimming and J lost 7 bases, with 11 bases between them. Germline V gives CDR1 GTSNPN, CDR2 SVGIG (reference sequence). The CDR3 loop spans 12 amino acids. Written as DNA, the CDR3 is TGTGCCTGGAGTTCGACAGCGATTGGCTACACCTTC. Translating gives CAWSSTAIGYTF.

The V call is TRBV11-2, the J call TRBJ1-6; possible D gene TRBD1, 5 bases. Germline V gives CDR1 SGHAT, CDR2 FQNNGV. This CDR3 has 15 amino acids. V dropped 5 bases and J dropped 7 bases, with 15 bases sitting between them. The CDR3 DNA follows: TGTGCCAGCAGCCTAGGGCAGGGTCTGAATTCACCCCTCCACTTT. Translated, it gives CASSLGQGLNSPLHF.

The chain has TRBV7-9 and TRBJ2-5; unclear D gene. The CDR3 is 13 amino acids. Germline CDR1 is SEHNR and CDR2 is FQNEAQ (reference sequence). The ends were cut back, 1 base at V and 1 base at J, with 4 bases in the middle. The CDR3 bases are TGTGCCAGCAGCTTAGGTATCCAAGAGACCCAGTACTTC. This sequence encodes CASSLGIQETQYF.

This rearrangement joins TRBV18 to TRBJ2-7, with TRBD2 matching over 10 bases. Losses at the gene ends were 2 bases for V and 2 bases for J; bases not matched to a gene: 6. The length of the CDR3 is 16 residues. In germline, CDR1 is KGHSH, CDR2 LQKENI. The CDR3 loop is CASSPVASGGTYEQYV. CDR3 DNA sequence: TGTGCCAGCTCACCAGTGGCTAGCGGGGGTACCTACGAGCAGTACGTC.

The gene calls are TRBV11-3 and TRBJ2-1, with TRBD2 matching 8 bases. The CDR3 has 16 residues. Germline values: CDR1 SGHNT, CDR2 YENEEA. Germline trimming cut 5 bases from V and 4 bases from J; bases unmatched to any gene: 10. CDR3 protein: CASSHGRVAGYNEQFF. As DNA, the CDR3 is TGTGCCAGCAGCCATGGGAGGGTAGCGGGGTACAATGAGCAGTTCTTC. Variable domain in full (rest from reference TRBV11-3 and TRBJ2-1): EAGVVQSPRYKIIEKKQPVAFWCNPISGHNTLYWYLQNLGQGPELLIRYENEEAVDDSQLPKDRFSAERLKGVDSTLKIQPAELGDSAVYLCASSHGRVAGYNEQFFGPGTRLTVL.

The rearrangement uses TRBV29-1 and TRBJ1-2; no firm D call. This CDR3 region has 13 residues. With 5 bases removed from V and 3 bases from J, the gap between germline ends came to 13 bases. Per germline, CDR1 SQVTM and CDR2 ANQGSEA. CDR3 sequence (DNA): TGCAGCGTTCAAAACGGGAGGGACTATGGCTACACCTTC. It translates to CSVQNGRDYGYTF.

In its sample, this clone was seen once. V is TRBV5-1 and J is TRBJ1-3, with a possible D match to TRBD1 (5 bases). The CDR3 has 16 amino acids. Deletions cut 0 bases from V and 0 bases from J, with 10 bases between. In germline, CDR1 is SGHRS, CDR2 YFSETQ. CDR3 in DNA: TGCGCCAGCAGCTTGGGGGGCATTACCTCTGGAAACACCATATATTTT. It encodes CASSLGGITSGNTIYF.

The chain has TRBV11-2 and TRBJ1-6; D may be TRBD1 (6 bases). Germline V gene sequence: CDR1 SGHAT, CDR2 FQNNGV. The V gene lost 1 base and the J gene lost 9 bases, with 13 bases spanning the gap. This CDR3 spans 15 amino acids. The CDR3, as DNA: TGTGCCAGCAGCTTAGGAGGGGGGGGAGGTTCACCCCTCCACTTT. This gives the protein CASSLGGGGGSPLHF.

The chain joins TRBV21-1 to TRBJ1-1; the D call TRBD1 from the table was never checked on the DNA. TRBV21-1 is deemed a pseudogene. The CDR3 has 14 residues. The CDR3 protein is CASSRFIGGTEAFF. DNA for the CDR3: TGTGCCAGCAGCAGGTTTATAGGGGGCACTGAAGCTTTCTTT.

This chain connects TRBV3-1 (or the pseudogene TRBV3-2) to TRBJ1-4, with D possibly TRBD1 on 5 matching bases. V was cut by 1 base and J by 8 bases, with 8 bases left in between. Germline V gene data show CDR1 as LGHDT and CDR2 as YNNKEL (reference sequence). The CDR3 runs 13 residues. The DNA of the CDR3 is TGTGCCAGCAGCCAAGTGGGGGGGGAAAAACTGTTTTTT. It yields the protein CASSQVGGEKLFF.

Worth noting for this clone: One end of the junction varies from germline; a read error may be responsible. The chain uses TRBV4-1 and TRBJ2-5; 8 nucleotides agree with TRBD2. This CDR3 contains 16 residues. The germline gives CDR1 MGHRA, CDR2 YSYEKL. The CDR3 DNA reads TGCGCCAGCAGTCAAGGACTACTAGCGGTCCAAGAGACCCAGTACTTC. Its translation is CASSQGLLAVQETQYF.

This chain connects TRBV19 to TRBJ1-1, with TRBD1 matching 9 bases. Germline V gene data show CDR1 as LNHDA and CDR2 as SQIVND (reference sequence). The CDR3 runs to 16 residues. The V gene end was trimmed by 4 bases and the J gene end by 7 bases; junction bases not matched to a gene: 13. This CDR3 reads CASSTKYGTGNGEAFF. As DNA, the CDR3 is TGTGCCAGTAGTACTAAATACGGGACAGGGAATGGTGAAGCTTTCTTT.

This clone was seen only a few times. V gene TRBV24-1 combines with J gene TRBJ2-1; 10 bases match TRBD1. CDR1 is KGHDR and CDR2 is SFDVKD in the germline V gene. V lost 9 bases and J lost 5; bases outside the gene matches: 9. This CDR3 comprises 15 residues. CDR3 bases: TGTGCCACCGGACCCGGGACAGGGGCCAACAATGAGCAGTTCTTC. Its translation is CATGPGTGANNEQFF.

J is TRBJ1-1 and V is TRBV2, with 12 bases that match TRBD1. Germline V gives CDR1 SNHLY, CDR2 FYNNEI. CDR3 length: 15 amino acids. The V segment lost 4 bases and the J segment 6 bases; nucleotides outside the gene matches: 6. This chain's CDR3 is CASSAPGQGAPEAFF. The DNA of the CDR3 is TGTGCCAGCAGTGCCCCGGGACAGGGGGCCCCTGAAGCTTTCTTT.

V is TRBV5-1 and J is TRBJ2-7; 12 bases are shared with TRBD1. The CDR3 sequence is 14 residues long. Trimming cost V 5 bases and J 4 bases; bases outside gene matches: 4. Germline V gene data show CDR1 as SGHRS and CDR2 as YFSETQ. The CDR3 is CASRPGQGAYEQYF. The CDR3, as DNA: TGCGCCAGCAGACCGGGACAGGGGGCTTACGAGCAGTACTTC.

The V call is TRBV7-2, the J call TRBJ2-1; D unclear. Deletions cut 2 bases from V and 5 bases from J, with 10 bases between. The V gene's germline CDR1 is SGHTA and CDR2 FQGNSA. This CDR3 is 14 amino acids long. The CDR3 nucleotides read TGTGCCAGCAGCTTAAGGAGTGGTGACAATGAGCAGTTCTTC. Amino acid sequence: CASSLRSGDNEQFF.

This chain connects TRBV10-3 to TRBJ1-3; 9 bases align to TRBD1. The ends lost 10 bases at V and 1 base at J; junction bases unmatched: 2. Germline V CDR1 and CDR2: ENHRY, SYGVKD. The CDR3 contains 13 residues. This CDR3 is CATGTGSGNTIYF. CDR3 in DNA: TGTGCCACCGGGACAGGGTCTGGAAACACCATATATTTT.

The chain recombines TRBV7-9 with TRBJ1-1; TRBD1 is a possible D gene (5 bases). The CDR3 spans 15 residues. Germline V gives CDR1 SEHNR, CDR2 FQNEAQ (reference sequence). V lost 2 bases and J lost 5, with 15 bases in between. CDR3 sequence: CASSLLSGGGTEAFF. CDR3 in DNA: TGTGCCAGCAGCTTACTCAGCGGGGGTGGAACTGAAGCTTTCTTT.

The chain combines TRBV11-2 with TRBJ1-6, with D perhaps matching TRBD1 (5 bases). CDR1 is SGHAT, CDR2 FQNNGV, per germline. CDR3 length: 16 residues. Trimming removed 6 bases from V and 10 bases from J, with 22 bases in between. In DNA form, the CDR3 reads TGTGCCAGCAGGCGCGCGTACACGACCAGGGACTCACCCCTCCACTTT. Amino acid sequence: CASRRAYTTRDSPLHF.

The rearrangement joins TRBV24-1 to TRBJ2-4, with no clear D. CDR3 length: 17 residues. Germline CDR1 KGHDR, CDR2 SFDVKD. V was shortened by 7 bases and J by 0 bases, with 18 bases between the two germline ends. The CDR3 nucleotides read TGTGCCACCAGGGGTGCTCGGAGATCTACAGCCAAAAACATTCAGTACTTC. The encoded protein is CATRGARRSTAKNIQYF.

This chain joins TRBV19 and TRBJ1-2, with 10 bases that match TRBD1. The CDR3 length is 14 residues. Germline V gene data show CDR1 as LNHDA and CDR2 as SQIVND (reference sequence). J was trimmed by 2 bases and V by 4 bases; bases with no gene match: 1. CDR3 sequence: CASSTTGGNYGYTF. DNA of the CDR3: TGTGCCAGTAGTACGACAGGGGGCAACTATGGCTACACCTTC.